The 29 T cell receptor beta chains listed next were all sequenced from one sample in a study of post-analysis software for immune sequencing data. General study results and limits: Compared with controls, patients had more of five TRBV segments, including TRBV5-6, TRBV5-1 and TRBV20-1.

Carried by the TCR beta cDNA libraries were unique molecular identifiers. One entry per CDR3 protein results from TCRdb running MiXCR on the PCR reads. This table holds approximately 770,000 distinct CDR3 sequences, about half found once. The antigens for these receptors are not known. The sequenced sample consisted of blood. Receptors were obtained from a girl under 18 with multiple sclerosis.

This chain joins TRBV2 and TRBJ2-7; D ambiguous. Germline V gives CDR1 SNHLY, CDR2 FYNNEI. V lost 4 bases to trimming and J lost 3 bases, with 10 bases between them. The CDR3 length is 13 residues. CDR3 nucleotide sequence: TGTGCCAGCAGTGTTTCCACTGTCTACGAGCAGTACTTC. Translating gives CASSVSTVYEQYF.

The table lists this clonotype with a few counts. This rearrangement joins TRBV30 to TRBJ2-7; no reliable D call. From germline, CDR1 is GTSNPN and CDR2 SVGIG (reference sequence). The germline V and J ends were trimmed by 0 bases and 5 bases, with 11 bases remaining between them. This CDR3 is built from 13 residues. CDR3 bases: TGTGCCTGGAGTGTACGGAACAACCACGAGCAGTACTTC. As protein: CAWSVRNNHEQYF.

This clonotype was detected only a few times. The chain is built from TRBV7-2 and TRBJ1-6; D is unresolved. The V end was cut by 5 bases, the J end by 6 bases, with 8 bases between. Germline V lookup: CDR1 SGHTA, CDR2 FQGNSA. The length of the CDR3 is 13 residues. For the CDR3, the DNA is TGTGCCAGCAGCACCCAATTTAATTCACCCCTCCACTTT. Its protein is CASSTQFNSPLHF.

This clonotype has more than one count but fewer than ten. This rearrangement joins TRBV12-3 or TRBV12-4 to TRBJ2-4; no clear D. The better agreement between TRBJ2-7 and the DNA end casts doubt on the J call. The length of the CDR3 is 13 residues. In DNA form, the CDR3 reads TGTGCCAGCAGTTTGCGCCGTGGTTACGAGCAGTACTTC. Residues: CASSLRRGYEQYF.

With respect to this clonotype: Germline is not matched at one junction end, which may reflect a read error. The rearrangement joins TRBV7-6 to TRBJ2-1, with TRBD1 matching over 10 bases. CDR3 length: 14 residues. Germline lookup yields CDR1 SGHVS and CDR2 FNYEAQ. CDR3 coding DNA: TGTGCCGGCAGCTTAGCGGGGACAGGGGTCGAGCAGTTCTTC. Its translation is CAGSLAGTGVEQFF.

This clonotype was counted once. V usage is TRBV5-5 and J usage is TRBJ2-3, with D possibly matching TRBD2 (6 bases). CDR1 is SGHKS and CDR2 is YYEKEE in the germline V gene (reference sequence). V lost 4 bases and J 1 base, leaving 16 bases between the germline ends. CDR3 length equals 16 residues. The CDR3: CASSPSDGSRTDTQYF. For the CDR3, the DNA is TGTGCCAGCAGCCCATCCGACGGGAGCCGCACAGATACGCAGTATTTT.

This chain links TRBV24-1 with TRBJ2-3; D ambiguous. Germline loops: CDR1 KGHDR, CDR2 SFDVKD. The CDR3 totals 12 residues. V was trimmed by 4 bases and J by 3 bases, leaving 4 bases between them. CDR3 sequence: CATSESTDTQYF. The CDR3 nucleotides read TGTGCCACCAGTGAGTCTACAGATACGCAGTATTTT.

The chain combines TRBV4-3 with TRBJ2-3; D is possibly TRBD2 (7 bases). V was shortened by 0 bases and J by 1 base, with 20 bases between the two germline ends. Germline CDR1 LGHNA, CDR2 YSLEER. The CDR3 totals 19 residues. CDR3 residues: CASSQDPLGGHAGTDTQYF. The CDR3 bases are TGCGCCAGCAGCCAAGACCCGCTGGGGGGGCATGCCGGCACAGATACGCAGTATTTT.

This clonotype was observed a handful of times. This chain links TRBV4-2 with TRBJ2-5; D is possibly TRBD1 or TRBD2 (5 bases each). The J call may be mistaken, given a closer DNA end match to TRBJ2-7. This CDR3 contains 14 residues. Germline V CDR1 and CDR2: LGHNA, YNFKEQ. Here the CDR3 reads CASSQVEGTSEQYF. CDR3 DNA: TGTGCCAGCAGCCAAGTAGAGGGGACCTCCGAGCAGTACTTC.

This clonotype has a handful of counts. This chain joins TRBV20-1 and TRBJ2-5, with no clear D. Germline lookup yields CDR1 DFQATT and CDR2 SNEGSKA (reference sequence). The CDR3 runs to 12 residues. V shed 5 bases and J shed 1 base, with 8 bases lying between them. In DNA form, the CDR3 reads TGCAGTGCTTACCCCGGCCAAGAGACCCAGTACTTC. Its translation: CSAYPGQETQYF.

The genes are TRBV28 and TRBJ2-5, with D possibly being TRBD1 (6 bases). CDR3 length equals 15 residues. The germline V and J ends were trimmed by 7 bases and 3 bases, with 18 bases remaining between them. Per germline, CDR1 MDHEN and CDR2 SYDVKM. The CDR3 bases are TGTGCCAGCACCCACGGACAGCCTTCCAAAGAGACCCAGTACTTC. Protein product: CASTHGQPSKETQYF.

The J gene is TRBJ1-4, the V gene TRBV20-1, with D perhaps matching TRBD1 (6 bases). The CDR3 consists of 14 residues. V lost 2 bases, J lost 8 bases, and 15 bases lay in between. The germline CDR1 and CDR2 sequences are DFQATT and SNEGSKA (reference sequence). CDR3 loop: CSARSLDRNEKLFF. The CDR3 DNA reads TGCAGTGCTAGATCCCTAGACAGGAACGAAAAACTGTTTTTT.

A few counts support this clonotype. This chain joins TRBV28 and TRBJ1-1; D call uncertain. The germline V and J ends were trimmed by 5 bases and 11 bases, with 15 bases remaining between them. There are 12 residues in the CDR3. Germline V gene sequence: CDR1 MDHEN, CDR2 SYDVKM. The CDR3 is CASSRTPSAAFF. Written as DNA, the CDR3 is TGTGCCAGCAGTCGGACCCCCTCGGCGGCTTTCTTT.

The chain carries TRBV27 and TRBJ2-5, with a weak D call TRBD1 (6 bases). The end of the DNA aligns better with TRBJ2-7, so the J call may be wrong. The CDR3 is 15 residues long. Germline V CDR1 and CDR2: MNHEY, SMNVEV (reference sequence). Written as DNA, the CDR3 is TGTGCCAGCAGTTTATCGTTGACAGGACCCTACGAGCAGTACTTC. Protein sequence: CASSLSLTGPYEQYF.

This sequence joins TRBV5-1 and TRBJ2-6; 9 bases are shared with TRBD1. Germline V gene sequence: CDR1 SGHRS, CDR2 YFSETQ. The CDR3 runs to 18 residues. The ends lost 0 bases at V and 1 base at J; junction bases unmatched: 5. The CDR3 sequence is CASSLGGQGSSGANVLTF. In DNA form, the CDR3 reads TGCGCCAGCAGCTTGGGAGGACAGGGGAGTTCTGGGGCCAACGTCCTGACTTTC.

V gene TRBV20-1 combines with J gene TRBJ2-3; no reliable D call. The CDR3 has 14 amino acids. The V end was cut by 3 bases, the J end by 2 bases, with 12 bases between. Germline V gives CDR1 DFQATT, CDR2 SNEGSKA (reference sequence). The CDR3 nucleotides read TGCAGTGCTAGGAGGCCTCCATTCACAGATACGCAGTATTTT. Protein sequence: CSARRPPFTDTQYF.

The gene calls are TRBV18 and TRBJ2-7; D unresolved. The length of the CDR3 is 17 residues. V gave up 6 bases and J gave up 2 bases, with 23 bases separating them. The V gene's germline CDR1 is KGHSH and CDR2 LQKENI. CDR3 nucleotides: TGTGCCAGCTCGACAAGACCCCCAAGGACGGCCGCCTACGAGCAGTACTTC. It is translated as CASSTRPPRTAAYEQYF.

As regards this clonotype: A read error is likely, as this CDR3 ends without the conserved phenylalanine or tryptophan. The chain has TRBV20-1 and TRBJ2-3, with TRBD2 as a possible D gene (6 bases). Germline CDR1 DFQATT, CDR2 SNEGSKA (reference sequence). The CDR3 is made up of 16 amino acids. V was trimmed by 3 bases and J by 1 base, leaving 17 bases between them. Written as DNA, the CDR3 is TGCAGTGCTAGGACCCTCAGGCGGGGTCGCACAGATACGCAGTATTTG. Translating gives CSARTLRRGRTDTQYL.

This clonotype was picked up a small number of times. The chain carries TRBV5-6 and TRBJ2-7; D unclear. CDR3 length equals 13 residues. Trimming took 0 bases from V and 10 from J, leaving 14 bases between them. In germline, CDR1 is SGHDT, CDR2 YYEEEE. The CDR3 reads CASSLVSLGIQYF. The CDR3 coding sequence is TGTGCCAGCAGCTTGGTTAGCCTGGGGATCCAGTACTTC.

The chain couples TRBV24-1 to TRBJ2-3; TRBD2 might be the D (6 bases). V lost 7 bases, J lost 4 bases, and 14 bases lay in between. CDR1 and CDR2 from the germline V gene are KGHDR and SFDVKD. The CDR3 sequence is 14 residues long. CDR3 in DNA: TGTGCCACCAGGGATCTGACTAGAGCAGATACGCAGTATTTT. Amino acids: CATRDLTRADTQYF.

The rearrangement uses TRBV7-8 and TRBJ2-3; no clear D gene. Trimming shortened V by 3 bases and J by 1 base, and 8 bases separated the two germline ends. CDR3 length equals 14 residues. Germline assignment: CDR1 SGHVS and CDR2 FQNEAQ. CDR3 sequence (DNA): TGTGCCAGCAGCTTCAGATTCGGCACAGATACGCAGTATTTT. Its translation: CASSFRFGTDTQYF.

CDR3 loop: CASSRGTGQANAYEQYF. The CDR3 region has the DNA TGTGCCAGCAGCCGTGGGACAGGGCAAGCGAATGCCTACGAGCAGTACTTC. The chain couples TRBV7-8 to TRBJ2-5, with 9 bases aligning to TRBD1. Matching the DNA end better, TRBJ2-7 makes the J call doubtful. There are 17 residues in the CDR3. Germline CDR1 and CDR2: SGHVS and FQNEAQ.

The chain couples TRBV7-9 to TRBJ2-5; no clear D gene. The ends were cut back, 1 base at V and 2 bases at J, with 11 bases in the middle. The CDR3 loop spans 15 amino acids. From germline, CDR1 is SEHNR and CDR2 FQNEAQ (reference sequence). CDR3 in amino acids: CASSLVPAAQETQYF. For the CDR3, the DNA is TGTGCCAGCAGCTTAGTTCCTGCGGCACAAGAGACCCAGTACTTC. Supplemented by reference TRBV7-9 and TRBJ2-5, the full variable domain reads DTGVSQNPRHKITKRGQNVTFRCDPISEHNRLYWYRQTLGQGPEFLTYFQNEAQLEKSRLLSDRFSAERPKGSFSTLEIQRTEQGDSAMYLCASSLVPAAQETQYFGPGTRLLVL.

This chain joins TRBV6-5 and TRBJ2-7; TRBD1 might be the D (6 bases). Trimming cost V 6 bases and J 2 bases, with 11 bases left between them. Looked up from germline, CDR1 is MNHEY and CDR2 is SVGAGI. This CDR3 contains 13 residues. This chain's CDR3 is CASSYTGTYEQYF. In DNA form, the CDR3 reads TGTGCCAGCAGCTATACAGGGACCTACGAGCAGTACTTC.

This clonotype occurred a few times. V gene TRBV7-9 combines with J gene TRBJ2-1, with TRBD1 matching over 11 bases. Germline assignment: CDR1 SEHNR and CDR2 FQNEAQ (reference sequence). The CDR3 is 16 residues long. V lost 2 bases to trimming and J lost 10 bases; unmatched junction nucleotides: 10. CDR3: CASSLRRGQGAIEQFF. CDR3 sequence (DNA): TGTGCCAGCAGCTTACGGCGCGGACAGGGGGCTATAGAGCAGTTCTTC.

This chain uses TRBV6-2 or TRBV6-3 with TRBJ2-7, with D possibly matching TRBD2 (7 bases). Germline V gives CDR1 MNHEY, CDR2 SVGEGT. Trimming pared 8 bases from V and 7 bases from J, leaving 18 bases between. The CDR3 has 13 amino acids. The CDR3 sequence is CASSGGGAGEQYF. In nucleotides, the CDR3 is TGTGCCAGCTCCGGAGGGGGAGCGGGGGAGCAGTACTTC.

Regarding this clonotype: Relative to the germline gene, one junction end is altered; a read error may explain this. This rearrangement joins TRBV7-9 to TRBJ2-1, with 9 positions matching TRBD2. Germline V gives CDR1 SEHNR, CDR2 FQNEAQ (reference sequence). CDR3 length equals 15 residues. CDR3 protein: CAGSLGLAGWNEQFF. The CDR3 region has the DNA TGTGCCGGCAGCCTGGGACTAGCCGGGTGGAATGAGCAGTTCTTC. The whole variable domain, remainder taken from reference TRBV7-9 and TRBJ2-1, is DTGVSQNPRHKITKRGQNVTFRCDPISEHNRLYWYRQTLGQGPEFLTYFQNEAQLEKSRLLSDRFSAERPKGSFSTLEIQRTEQGDSAMYLCAGSLGLAGWNEQFFGPGTRLTVL.

V gene TRBV7-6 combines with J gene TRBJ1-2, with D tentatively TRBD1 (6 bases). Trimming pared 5 bases from V and 4 bases from J, leaving 11 bases between. This CDR3 is 13 amino acids long. Germline CDR1 and CDR2: SGHVS and FNYEAQ. The CDR3 sequence: CASSIQGSYGYTF. DNA of the CDR3: TGTGCCAGCAGCATCCAGGGGTCCTATGGCTACACCTTC.

This clonotype was detected a few times. The V and J genes are TRBV12-3 or TRBV12-4 and TRBJ2-4; D remains unclear. Trimming took 3 bases from V and 6 from J, leaving 6 bases between them. The CDR3 length is 12 residues. DNA of the CDR3: TGTGCCAGCAGTTTGGATGTAAACATTCAGTACTTC. This encodes CASSLDVNIQYF.